These T cell receptor beta chains were read from a single sample in a study of cytomegalovirus exposure and HLA in healthy donors. Measured with immunoSEQ multiplex PCR; TCRdb has only the in-frame clones, and not every one. The sample shows approximately 90,000 clones, just under 70% of them seen only once. Source material: PBMCs. These receptors were collected from a woman in her forties or fifties in good health and CMV-seropositive. The conserved cysteine and the conserved F or W are not part of the CDR3 here. The order of the fields is J gene, clone size, V gene, CDR3 protein. The size field is filled for only some rows; it gives once, few, many or a size class.

j_call: TRBJ1-3
clone_size: few
v_call: TRBV28
cdr3_aa: ASSPSSGVGNTIY

j_call: .
clone_size: few
v_call: TRBV5-5
cdr3_aa: ASSLGGTGIYEQY

j_call: TRBJ2-4
clone_size: .
v_call: TRBV28
cdr3_aa: ASREGIGTKNIQY

j_call: TRBJ2-5
clone_size: .
v_call: TRBV2
cdr3_aa: ASSVGGQGQIETQY

j_call: TRBJ2-7
clone_size: .
v_call: TRBV11-2
cdr3_aa: ASSLVVTSGSYEQY

j_call: TRBJ1-5
clone_size: .
v_call: TRBV28
cdr3_aa: ASRVDLDMH

j_call: TRBJ2-3
clone_size: once
v_call: TRBV7-2
cdr3_aa: ASSPGLATDTQY

j_call: TRBJ1-3
clone_size: once
v_call: TRBV5-8
cdr3_aa: ASSLGRSSGNTIY

j_call: TRBJ1-5
clone_size: .
v_call: TRBV28
cdr3_aa: ASSFRHQGGQPQH

j_call: TRBJ1-2
clone_size: .
v_call: TRBV21-1
cdr3_aa: ASSKFQTGGNYGYT

j_call: TRBJ2-5
clone_size: few
v_call: TRBV5-1
cdr3_aa: ASSLTSLGETQY

j_call: TRBJ2-2
clone_size: .
v_call: TRBV19
cdr3_aa: ASSMVVSFTNTGELF

j_call: TRBJ2-5
clone_size: .
v_call: TRBV28
cdr3_aa: ASSFSETQY

j_call: TRBJ2-2
clone_size: .
v_call: TRBV7-7
cdr3_aa: ASSFGQATGELF

j_call: TRBJ1-5
clone_size: .
v_call: TRBV11-2
cdr3_aa: ASSLGPGDSQPQH

j_call: TRBJ2-7
clone_size: .
v_call: TRBV18
cdr3_aa: ASSPGGEFEQY

j_call: .
clone_size: .
v_call: TRBV6-6
cdr3_aa: ASSDGAGPYEQY

j_call: TRBJ1-2
clone_size: few
v_call: TRBV7-6
cdr3_aa: ASSLGGQRGYT

j_call: TRBJ2-7
clone_size: medium-sized
v_call: TRBV2
cdr3_aa: ASSFGAYEQY

j_call: TRBJ2-1
clone_size: .
v_call: TRBV30
cdr3_aa: AWNGRVMPYNEQF

j_call: TRBJ2-5
clone_size: .
v_call: TRBV28
cdr3_aa: ASSLFGSGSSKETQY

j_call: TRBJ2-7
clone_size: .
v_call: TRBV7-9
cdr3_aa: ASSKTGYGQY

j_call: TRBJ2-7
clone_size: once
v_call: TRBV19
cdr3_aa: ASSSRDRYHEQY

j_call: TRBJ1-2
clone_size: .
v_call: TRBV6-1
cdr3_aa: ASSEAGGVGYT

j_call: TRBJ2-2
clone_size: .
v_call: TRBV6-1
cdr3_aa: ASRIGQGRTGELF

j_call: TRBJ2-7
clone_size: .
v_call: TRBV4-1
cdr3_aa: ASSQDEGFEQY

j_call: TRBJ1-4
clone_size: few
v_call: TRBV7-9
cdr3_aa: ASSLRLDEKLF

j_call: TRBJ2-7
clone_size: once
v_call: TRBV28
cdr3_aa: ASSLSRWGGYEQY